These T cell receptor beta chains were read from a single sample in a study of brain metastases from non-small cell lung cancer. Sequenced by immunoSEQ multiplex PCR; TCRdb stores in-frame clones only, minus some. Here the sample spans roughly 2,200 clones, around four fifths being singletons. Material for sequencing was primary lung tumor tissue. The receptors were gathered from a donor aged 40 or older with non-small cell lung cancer. Each CDR3 is given with its conserved first and last residue. Each record gives: J gene, V gene, D gene, clone size, CDR3 protein, CDR3 DNA. A D gene is named only where the DNA matches it firmly. Size is omitted from some rows. Given values are once, few, many or a class for expanded clones.

TRBJ2-7 | TRBV6-5 | TRBD1 | . | CASSFLGTGVLNEQYF | TGTGCCAGCAGTTTTTTAGGGACAGGGGTTCTAAACGAGCAGTACTTC
TRBJ2-6 | TRBV28 | . | . | CASSLASQAGANVLTF | TGTGCCAGCAGTTTAGCCTCTCAGGCCGGGGCCAACGTCCTGACTTTC
TRBJ2-1 | TRBV28 | TRBD2 | few | CASSLLAGGNNEQFF | TGTGCCAGCAGTCTTCTAGCGGGAGGAAACAATGAGCAGTTCTTC
TRBJ2-3 | TRBV7-2 | TRBD1 | . | CASSTTGGGISRDTQYF | TGTGCCAGCAGCACTACAGGGGGCGGGATTTCGAGGGATACGCAGTATTTT
TRBJ2-5 | TRBV11-3 | . | . | CASSLDREGTQYF | TGTGCCAGCAGCCTGGACAGGGAGGGGACCCAGTACTTC
TRBJ1-3 | TRBV6-5 | . | . | CASTGNSGNIIYF | TGTGCCAGCACCGGGAACTCTGGAAACATCATATATTTT
TRBJ2-7 | TRBV6-5 | . | few | CASSSGLLGEQYF | TGTGCCAGCAGCTCGGGACTGCTGGGGGAGCAGTACTTC
TRBJ2-4 | TRBV7-2 | TRBD2 | once | CASSNSGGAAIQYF | TGTGCCAGCAGCAACAGCGGGGGGGCCGCCATTCAGTACTTC
TRBJ1-1 | TRBV14 | . | . | CASSQGAGVNTEAFF | TGTGCCAGCAGCCAAGGGGCAGGGGTTAACACTGAAGCTTTCTTT
TRBJ2-7 | TRBV28 | TRBD2 | . | CASSPNEGLAFYEQYF | TGTGCCAGCAGTCCCAATGAGGGACTAGCATTCTACGAGCAGTACTTC
TRBJ1-1 | TRBV7-2 | . | . | CASSLDGGNTEAFF | TGTGCCAGCAGCTTAGACGGGGGGAACACTGAAGCTTTCTTT
TRBJ2-3 | TRBV24-1 | . | . | CATNDSGPWSTDTQYF | TGTGCCACCAATGATTCGGGCCCTTGGAGTACAGATACGCAGTATTTT
TRBJ2-1 | TRBV10-3 | TRBD1 | . | CAISAGQGGNEQFF | TGTGCCATCAGTGCGGGACAGGGGGGCAATGAGCAGTTCTTC
TRBJ2-5 | TRBV18 | . | . | CASSTKPQGQETQYF | TGTGCCAGCTCCACCAAGCCGCAGGGCCAAGAGACCCAGTACTTC
TRBJ1-2 | TRBV4-3 | TRBD1 | . | CASSHPDRVRGYTF | TGCGCCAGCAGCCACCCGGACAGGGTCCGTGGCTACACCTTC
TRBJ2-5 | TRBV30 | . | . | CAWSKFQETQYF | TGTGCCTGGAGTAAATTCCAAGAGACCCAGTACTTC
TRBJ2-7 | TRBV6-4 | TRBD2 | . | CASSELAGSSYEQYF | TGTGCCAGCAGTGAACTAGCGGGATCCTCCTACGAGCAGTACTTC
TRBJ1-2 | TRBV7-9 | . | . | CASRQGLYGYTF | TGTGCCAGCAGGCAGGGTCTCTATGGCTACACCTTC
TRBJ2-7 | TRBV5-1 | TRBD1 | . | CASSLDQGAGEQYF | TGCGCCAGCAGCTTGGACCAGGGGGCCGGCGAGCAGTACTTC
TRBJ2-1 | TRBV28 | TRBD2 | large | CASLMREGPYNEQFF | TGTGCCAGCCTGATGCGGGAGGGCCCCTACAATGAGCAGTTCTTC
TRBJ2-7 | TRBV28 | TRBD2 | few | CASSLWTSGDGNDEQYF | TGTGCCAGCAGTTTATGGACTAGCGGGGACGGTAATGACGAGCAGTACTTC
TRBJ1-1 | TRBV14 | TRBD1 | . | CASSPYPGQAALSTEAFF | TGTGCCAGCAGCCCATATCCGGGACAGGCCGCTTTGAGCACTGAAGCTTTCTTT
TRBJ1-1 | TRBV3-1/TRBV3-2 | TRBD1 | . | CASSQGPDNKGGALNTEAFF | TGTGCCAGCAGCCAAGGGCCGGACAATAAAGGGGGCGCCCTGAACACTGAAGCTTTCTTT
TRBJ1-5 | TRBV19 | TRBD1 | . | CAIGQGSWSNQPQHF | TGTGCCATCGGACAGGGAAGTTGGAGCAATCAGCCCCAGCATTTT
TRBJ2-1 | TRBV7-9 | . | once | CASSLERPEQFF | TGTGCCAGCAGCTTAGAACGGCCCGAGCAGTTCTTC
TRBJ2-4 | TRBV4-3 | TRBD2 | once | CASSQDARGGSKNIQYF | TGCGCCAGCAGCCAAGATGCCCGGGGAGGGTCCAAAAACATTCAGTACTTC
TRBJ2-7 | TRBV28 | TRBD1 | . | CASSGTGSIYEQYF | TGTGCCAGCAGTGGGACAGGGTCCATCTACGAGCAGTACTTC
TRBJ2-3 | TRBV6-6 | TRBD2 | . | CASSYPSGRMADTQYF | TGTGCCAGCAGTTACCCTAGCGGGAGAATGGCAGATACGCAGTATTTT
TRBJ2-7 | TRBV24-1 | . | once | CATRGGSYEQYF | TGTGCCACCCGAGGGGGCTCCTACGAGCAGTACTTC
TRBJ1-1 | TRBV6-6 | . | . | CASSSNTEAFF | TGTGCCAGCAGCTCCAACACTGAAGCTTTCTTT
TRBJ2-1 | TRBV27 | TRBD2 | . | CASSSTGTSGIYNEQFF | TGTGCCAGCAGTTCAACGGGGACTAGCGGTATCTACAATGAGCAGTTCTTC
TRBJ1-3 | TRBV9 | . | . | CASSVAHAGTSGNTIYF | TGTGCCAGCAGCGTAGCTCATGCGGGGACCTCTGGAAACACCATATATTTT
TRBJ2-1 | TRBV5-6 | TRBD1 | . | CASSLAGTGVEEQFF | TGTGCCAGCAGCTTGGCCGGGACAGGGGTCGAAGAGCAGTTCTTC
TRBJ2-7 | TRBV24-1 | . | . | CATSDSRTGFTYEQYF | TGTGCCACCAGTGATTCCAGAACAGGGTTCACCTACGAGCAGTACTTC
TRBJ1-3 | TRBV7-6 | . | . | CASSLSPPSNAGNTIYF | TGTGCCAGCAGCTTATCCCCGCCCTCCAACGCTGGAAACACCATATATTTT
TRBJ2-1 | TRBV6-5 | . | once | CASSYSSNGFKTEQFF | TGTGCCAGCAGTTACTCTTCTAACGGGTTCAAAACGGAGCAGTTCTTC
TRBJ1-2 | TRBV7-2 | . | . | CASSSRGARDGYTF | TGTGCCAGCAGCTCGCGAGGGGCGAGGGATGGCTACACCTTC
TRBJ1-1 | TRBV18 | TRBD1 | . | CASSVDRAEAFF | TGTGCCAGCTCGGTGGACAGGGCTGAAGCTTTCTTT
TRBJ2-7 | TRBV4-3 | . | few | CASSLSGTPHYEQYF | TGCGCCAGCAGCCTCTCCGGGACTCCCCACTACGAGCAGTACTTC
TRBJ2-1 | TRBV6-1 | . | . | CASSDLDSYNEQFF | TGTGCCAGCAGTGACCTGGACTCCTACAATGAGCAGTTCTTC
TRBJ1-5 | TRBV19 | . | . | CASNMWGASNQPQHF | TGTGCCAGTAATATGTGGGGCGCGAGCAATCAGCCCCAGCATTTT
TRBJ2-7 | TRBV19 | . | . | CASSIGPGSPQQYF | TGTGCCAGTAGTATAGGGCCGGGATCCCCACAGCAGTACTTC
TRBJ2-7 | TRBV7-9 | . | . | CASREGASYEQYF | TGTGCCAGCAGGGAGGGGGCCTCCTACGAGCAGTACTTC
TRBJ1-3 | TRBV7-9 | . | once | CASGAVSGNTIYF | TGTGCCAGCGGGGCAGTATCTGGAAACACCATATATTTT
TRBJ2-3 | TRBV7-9 | . | . | CASSLGYTDTQYF | TGTGCCAGCAGCTTGGGCTACACAGATACGCAGTATTTT
TRBJ2-3 | TRBV5-1 | . | . | CASRINRDIGTDTQYF | TGCGCCAGCAGGATCAACCGGGACATTGGCACAGATACGCAGTATTTT
TRBJ2-3 | TRBV9 | TRBD2 | . | CASSLAGVADTQYF | TGTGCCAGCAGCTTGGCGGGGGTGGCAGATACGCAGTATTTT
TRBJ1-1 | TRBV5-1 | TRBD1 | . | CASSFGRTGVTEAFF | TGCGCCAGCAGCTTTGGGAGGACAGGGGTGACTGAAGCTTTCTTT
TRBJ2-7 | TRBV28 | TRBD1 | . | CASSPRGISYEQYF | TGTGCCAGCAGCCCCAGGGGGATCTCCTACGAGCAGTACTTC
TRBJ2-2 | TRBV19 | TRBD2 | . | CASTQLAGTTGELFF | TGTGCCAGTACCCAACTAGCGGGAACTACCGGGGAGCTGTTTTTT
TRBJ1-5 | TRBV7-8 | . | . | CASSPINQPQHF | TGTGCCAGCAGCCCCATCAATCAGCCCCAGCATTTT